These 17 T cell receptor beta chains were all obtained from the same sample, sequenced in a study of T cells in women clearing cervical HPV infection. TCRdb's table, derived via immunoSEQ multiplex PCR, lists solely in-frame clones and lacks some. Its clone listing holds around 39,000 clones. The source material was blood buffy coat. The receptors come from a woman aged 18-70 years with a cervical HPV16 infection that either progressed to CIN3+ or cleared (not recorded which).

A word on this clone: The CDR3 end is not reached by the read, which stops 3 residues before it; the germline J gene fills it in. V usage is TRBV10-3 and J usage is TRBJ1-3, with TRBD1 as a possible D gene (6 bases). Germline V gene sequence: CDR1 ENHRY, CDR2 SYGVKD. Trimming removed 6 bases from V and 3 bases from J, with 9 bases in between. The CDR3 runs 13 residues. The covered CDR3 bases are TGTGCCATCAGAGAGGACAGTGGAAACACC. As protein: CAIREDSGNT. The CDR3, in full, reads CAIREDSGNTIYF.

About this clone: The CDR3 end lies 3 residues beyond the end of the read and is filled in from the germline J gene. V is TRBV6-1 and J is TRBJ2-7; the D is unclear. The germline V gene encodes CDR1 MNHNS and CDR2 SASEGT. The CDR3 length is 11 residues. V shed 3 bases and J shed 6 bases, with 6 bases lying between them. The CDR3 loop reads CASSEGPEQYF. The sequenced CDR3 bases are TGTGCCAGCAGTGAGGGCCCCGAG.

For this clone: Sequencing ends 3 residues short of the CDR3 end; the germline J gene provides the rest. The rearrangement uses TRBV10-2 and TRBJ2-7; 10 positions agree with TRBD1. The CDR3 loop spans 14 amino acids. Looked up from germline, CDR1 is WSHSY and CDR2 is SAAADI. The J segment lost 2 bases and the V segment lost 2 bases, leaving 0 bases of the junction unmatched. CDR3 DNA (partial): TGCGCCAGCAGTGAGGGACAGGGGGCCTACGAG. The encoded protein is CASSEGQGAYE. The full CDR3 protein reads CASSEGQGAYEQYF.

In regard to this clone: The read stops 3 residues short of the end of the CDR3; the missing end is completed from the germline J gene. This chain uses TRBV20-1 with TRBJ2-5, with D unclear. Trimming removed 5 bases from V and 0 bases from J, with 4 bases in between. Germline V gene lookup returns CDR1 DFQATT and CDR2 SNEGSKA (reference sequence). The CDR3 covers 11 residues. CDR3 DNA, as far as it was read: TGCAGTGCTTCCTACCAAGAGACC. Residues: CSASYQET. The full-length CDR3 reads as CSASYQETQYF.

With respect to this clone: The CDR3 end falls 3 residues outside the read, so it is completed with the germline J gene. The J gene is TRBJ2-1, the V gene TRBV11-2, with 8 bases lining up with TRBD2. This CDR3 is 14 amino acids long. After removal of 7 bases from V and 8 bases from J, the junction contained 10 bases not matched to a gene. CDR1 and CDR2 from the germline V gene are SGHAT and FQNNGV. CDR3: CASTDPGGVDEQFF. The sequenced CDR3 bases are TGTGCCAGCACCGACCCGGGAGGGGTGGATGAG.

The CDR3 reads CASSLAPDRDHRADTYTF. Partial CDR3 DNA: TGTGCCAGCAGCTTAGCCCCGGACAGGGATCATAGGGCAGATACC. The V gene is TRBV7-2, the J gene TRBJ1-2, with TRBD1 identical over 8 bases. The CDR3 end is not reached by the read, which stops 3 residues before it; the germline J gene fills it in. This CDR3 is built from 18 residues. Germline V lookup: CDR1 SGHTA, CDR2 FQGNSA.

To note about this clone: The read gets to within 3 residues of the CDR3 end, and the germline J gene fills in the rest. The chain links TRBV20-1 to TRBJ1-1; D might be TRBD1 (6 bases). Germline assignment: CDR1 DFQATT and CDR2 SNEGSKA (reference sequence). Trimming pared 4 bases from V and 1 base from J, leaving 13 bases between. The CDR3 spans 14 residues. The sequenced part of the CDR3 DNA is TGCAGTGCTACCCGCCCGGACAGGAACACTGAA. It translates to CSATRPDRNTE. The entire CDR3 protein reads CSATRPDRNTEAFF.

The covered CDR3 bases are TGTGCCAGCAGTTACGGGTCTTCCCCA. The encoded protein is CASSYGSSP. The complete CDR3 protein is CASSYGSSPAFF. The rearrangement links TRBV27 to TRBJ1-1; D unresolved. The sequenced fragment ends 3 residues before the CDR3 boundary, so the rest is inferred from the germline J gene. This CDR3 is 12 amino acids long. From germline, CDR1 is MNHEY and CDR2 SMNVEV (reference sequence).

A note on this clone: Read data end 3 residues before the CDR3 end; the end is taken from the germline J gene. This chain links TRBV6-1 with TRBJ2-3; D is undetermined. Germline V CDR1 and CDR2: MNHNS, SASEGT. V lost 2 bases, J lost 1 base, and 7 bases lay in between. The CDR3 has 14 residues. CDR3 in amino acids: CASSERAGTDTQYF. The CDR3 bases that were read are TGTGCCAGCAGTGAAAGGGCTGGCACAGATACG.

Details on this clone: The sequence runs out 3 residues before the end of the CDR3; the remainder is reconstructed from the germline J gene. This chain connects TRBV7-9 to TRBJ1-2, with D maybe TRBD1 (5 bases). The CDR3 extends over 13 amino acids. Germline V gene data show CDR1 as SEHNR and CDR2 as FQNEAQ (reference sequence). Incomplete CDR3 DNA: TGTGCCAGCAGCCTCCAGGGAAGGGGCGGC. Amino acid sequence: CASSLQGRGG. The whole CDR3 is CASSLQGRGGYTF.

About this clone itself: The read is 3 residues too short to cover the CDR3 end, so that end is filled in from the germline J gene. This chain links TRBV19 with TRBJ1-2, with 7 bases matching TRBD1. The CDR3 runs to 15 residues. Germline V gene data show CDR1 as LNHDA and CDR2 as SQIVND (reference sequence). CDR3 residues: CASSRPRGSTYDYTF. CDR3 DNA, as far as it was read: TGTGCCAGTAGTCGCCCCAGGGGGTCCACCTACGAC.

Turning to this clone: The sequence runs out 3 residues before the end of the CDR3; the remainder is reconstructed from the germline J gene. The rearrangement joins TRBV7-3 to TRBJ2-1, with D uncertain. Germline CDR1 SGHTA, CDR2 FQGTGA. This CDR3 contains 12 residues. Trimming cost V 6 bases and J 8 bases, with 11 bases left between them. CDR3 region: CASSLDSDEQFF. CDR3 bases read: TGTGCCAGCAGTCTCGACTCGGATGAG. Full variable domain (outside the CDR3, taken from reference TRBV7-3 and TRBJ2-1): GAGVSQTPSNKVTEKGKYVELRCDPISGHTALYWYRQSLGQGPEFLIYFQGTGAADDSGLPNDRFFAVRPEGSVSTLKIQRTERGDSAVYLCASSLDSDEQFFGPGTRLTVL.

About this clone itself: The CDR3 goes on 3 residues after the read ends, and that part is filled in from the germline J gene. The chain uses TRBV19 and TRBJ2-7, with D possibly TRBD2 on 5 matching bases. Germline-derived CDR1 and CDR2 are LNHDA and SQIVND (reference sequence). The CDR3 contains 15 residues. V was clipped by 2 bases and J by 4 bases, with 15 bases between them. This CDR3 reads CASSIMASIRYEQYF. The CDR3 bases that were read are TGTGCCAGTAGTATAATGGCTAGCATTCGGTACGAG.

A note on this clone: The CDR3 end is not reached by the read, which stops 3 residues before it; the germline J gene fills it in. The chain employs TRBV10-2 and TRBJ1-3; D is unclear. V gave up 2 bases and J gave up 4 bases, with 9 bases separating them. The CDR3 has 14 amino acids. Germline-derived CDR1 and CDR2 are WSHSY and SAAADI. CDR3 DNA, as far as it was read: TGCGCCAGCAGTGAGGGCACAGCCGGAAACACC. Its translation: CASSEGTAGNT. The entire CDR3 protein reads CASSEGTAGNTIYF.

Remarks on this clone: The read ends 3 residues shy of where the CDR3 ends; the end is completed using the germline J gene. V usage is TRBV4-2 and J usage is TRBJ2-6; D perhaps matches TRBD2 (5 bases). The germline V gene encodes CDR1 LGHNA and CDR2 YNFKEQ. CDR3 size: 19 residues. Trimming removed 1 base at V and 2 bases at J, with 18 bases between. The covered CDR3 bases are TGTGCCAGCAGCCAAGCGTTTAATCAACGGGGAACTGGGGCCAACGTC. This encodes CASSQAFNQRGTGANV. The whole CDR3 is CASSQAFNQRGTGANVLTF.

Points on this clone: The CDR3 end falls 3 residues outside the read, so it is completed with the germline J gene. The chain carries TRBV6-1 and TRBJ2-4; 8 positions match TRBD1. Looked up from germline, CDR1 is MNHNS and CDR2 is SASEGT. The CDR3 loop spans 15 amino acids. Incomplete CDR3 DNA: TGTGCCAGCAGTGAACATGGACAGGGAAACTATGGT. Residues: CASSEHGQGNYG. The CDR3 in its entirety is CASSEHGQGNYGQYF.

The CDR3 loop is CASSLPYRGGNQPQHF. The sequenced part of the CDR3 DNA is TGTGCCAGCAGTTTACCATACAGGGGCGGCAATCAGCCC. The chain employs TRBV28 and TRBJ1-5; 7 bases are shared with TRBD1. With the read ending 3 residues before the CDR3 end, the germline J gene is used to fill in that end. Per the germline V gene, CDR1 is MDHEN and CDR2 is SYDVKM. V lost 2 bases and J lost 2; bases outside the gene matches: 6. The CDR3 loop spans 16 amino acids.